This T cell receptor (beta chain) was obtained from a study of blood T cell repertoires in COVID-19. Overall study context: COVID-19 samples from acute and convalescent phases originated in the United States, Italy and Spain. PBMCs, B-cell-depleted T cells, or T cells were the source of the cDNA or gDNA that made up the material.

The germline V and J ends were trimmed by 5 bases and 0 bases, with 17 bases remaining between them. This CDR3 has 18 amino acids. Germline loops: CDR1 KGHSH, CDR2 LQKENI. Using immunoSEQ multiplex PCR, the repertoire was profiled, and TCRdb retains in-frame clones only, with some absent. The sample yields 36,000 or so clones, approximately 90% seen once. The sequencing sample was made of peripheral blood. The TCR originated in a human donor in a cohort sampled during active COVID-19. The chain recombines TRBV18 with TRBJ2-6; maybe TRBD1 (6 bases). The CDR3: CASSTGHRESSGANVLTF. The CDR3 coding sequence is TGTGCCAGCTCAACGGGACACAGGGAGAGCTCTGGGGCCAACGTCCTGACTTTC.